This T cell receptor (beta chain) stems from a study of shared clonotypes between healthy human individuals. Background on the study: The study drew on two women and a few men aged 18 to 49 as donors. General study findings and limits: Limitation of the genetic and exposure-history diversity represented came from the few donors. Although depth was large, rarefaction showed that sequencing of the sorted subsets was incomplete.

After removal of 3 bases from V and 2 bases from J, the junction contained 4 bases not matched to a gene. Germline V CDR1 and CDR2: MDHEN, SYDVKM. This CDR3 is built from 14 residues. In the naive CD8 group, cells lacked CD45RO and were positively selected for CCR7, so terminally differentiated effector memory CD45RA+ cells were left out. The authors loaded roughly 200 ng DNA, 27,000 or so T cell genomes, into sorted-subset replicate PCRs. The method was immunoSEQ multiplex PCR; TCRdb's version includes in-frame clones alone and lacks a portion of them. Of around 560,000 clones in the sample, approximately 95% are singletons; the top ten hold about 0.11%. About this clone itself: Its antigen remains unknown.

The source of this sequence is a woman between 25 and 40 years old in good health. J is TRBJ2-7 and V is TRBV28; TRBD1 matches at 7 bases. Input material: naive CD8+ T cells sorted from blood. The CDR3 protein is CASSFNQGAYEQYF. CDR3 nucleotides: TGTGCCAGCAGTTTCAACCAGGGGGCCTACGAGCAGTACTTC.